What follows are 32 T cell receptor beta chains derived from one specimen sequenced in a study of CDR3 diversity in severe acne. Each CDR3 protein gets one entry after TCRdb re-called the PCR reads with MiXCR. The sample lists more than 80,000 distinct CDR3 sequences, 45% to 50% seen once, with 11% in the top ten. The sequencing sample was made of blood. Source of these receptors: a male donor with severe acne vulgaris.

This rearrangement joins TRBV29-1 to TRBJ1-2; D remains unclear. Germline CDR1 reads SQVTM; CDR2 reads ANQGSEA. Trimming removed 6 bases at V and 8 bases at J, with 7 bases between. The CDR3 is 9 residues long. CDR3 coding DNA: TGCAGCGTGAGGCCCGGCTACACCTTC. Protein product: CSVRPGYTF.

J is TRBJ2-7 and V is TRBV7-2, with 7 bases fitting TRBD1. CDR3 length: 14 residues. The germline CDR1 and CDR2 sequences are SGHTA and FQGNSA. With 4 bases clipped from V and 7 bases from J, the junction kept 10 bases outside the gene matches. The CDR3 loop is CASSSRQGPWEQYF. The DNA of the CDR3 is TGTGCCAGCAGCTCCCGACAGGGCCCTTGGGAGCAGTACTTC.

Comment on this clonotype: Likely a read error: the CDR3 ends without its conserved phenylalanine or tryptophan. The rearrangement uses TRBV5-4 and TRBJ1-2; D gene unclear. CDR3 length: 14 amino acids. V lost 2 bases, J lost 4 bases, and 12 bases lay in between. Germline assignment: CDR1 SGHNT and CDR2 YYREEE (reference sequence). This CDR3 is CASSLAGVSYGYTL. As DNA, the CDR3 is TGTGCCAGCAGCTTAGCCGGGGTCAGCTATGGCTACACCCTC.

This clonotype is medium-sized (0.01 to 0.1%) within its sample. The CDR3: CASSTLAGGPTDTQYF. The CDR3 coding sequence is TGTGCCAGTAGTACCTTAGCGGGAGGGCCGACAGATACGCAGTATTTT. This sequence joins TRBV19 and TRBJ2-3, with 11 bases fitting TRBD2. The CDR3 is made up of 16 amino acids. The V gene's germline CDR1 is LNHDA and CDR2 SQIVND (reference sequence). V was clipped by 4 bases and J by 3 bases; unmatched bases: 6.

This clonotype showed up just once. The chain uses TRBV27 and TRBJ1-4; TRBD1 might be the D (6 bases). The CDR3 is made up of 15 amino acids. Germline CDR1 MNHEY, CDR2 SMNVEV (reference sequence). Deletions cut 3 bases from V and 8 bases from J, with 16 bases between. The CDR3 DNA reads TGTGCCAGCAGTTTTCTTCAAACCGGGACAGAAAAACTGTTTTTT. Protein sequence: CASSFLQTGTEKLFF.

Ten or more counts support this clonotype. This chain uses TRBV6-1 with TRBJ2-7; 8 bases fit TRBD2. Germline CDR1 reads MNHNS; CDR2 reads SASEGT. The CDR3 spans 15 residues. V was clipped by 2 bases and J by 4 bases; unmatched bases: 7. For the CDR3, the DNA is TGTGCCAGCAGTGAACGGACCGGGGGGGCTTACGAGCAGTACTTC. Translating it yields CASSERTGGAYEQYF.

Ten or more counts support this clonotype. Compared with germline, one end of the junction differs, possibly owing to a read error. This sequence joins TRBV12-3 or TRBV12-4 and TRBJ2-3; D unclear. This CDR3 has 12 amino acids. The CDR3 here is CASSVARDTQYF. Written as DNA, the CDR3 is TGTGCCAGCAGTGTAGCTAGAGATACGCAGTATTTT.

There are a few counts of this clonotype. This chain uses TRBV12-3 or TRBV12-4 with TRBJ2-7; D remains unclear. Trimming took off 6 bases at V and 5 bases at J, with 11 bases between the two ends. CDR3 length: 12 amino acids. The chain's CDR3 is CASSPTRNEQYF. The CDR3 region has the DNA TGTGCCAGCAGCCCTACCAGGAACGAGCAGTACTTC.

The gene calls are TRBV20-1 and TRBJ2-7, with 9 bases fitting TRBD2. CDR1 DFQATT and CDR2 SNEGSKA come from the germline V gene (reference sequence). The CDR3 length is 17 residues. Trimming removed 6 bases from V and 5 bases from J; junction bases left unmatched: 20. The CDR3, as DNA: TGCAGTGCCCAAGCCCGCACTCGGGGCGGGAGGGGAAACGAGCAGTACTTC. It codes for CSAQARTRGGRGNEQYF.

This clonotype was seen many times. The rearrangement links TRBV11-3 to TRBJ2-7; unclear D gene. The CDR3 has 14 amino acids. Germline assignment: CDR1 SGHNT and CDR2 YENEEA. The V and J ends lost 1 base and 4 bases respectively, with 11 bases between them. CDR3 sequence: CASSLGTPGYEQYF. The CDR3 coding sequence is TGTGCCAGCAGCTTAGGGACCCCCGGGTACGAGCAGTACTTC.

The chain joins TRBV6-5 to TRBJ2-5; 7 positions agree with TRBD1. Germline CDR1 is MNHEY and CDR2 is SVGAGI. Trimming cost V 2 bases and J 5 bases; bases outside gene matches: 11. The CDR3 spans 16 residues. CDR3 bases: TGTGCCAGCAGTTACGCTTTGACAGGGTTAGGGGAGACCCAGTACTTC. Its translation is CASSYALTGLGETQYF.

CDR3 sequence reads: CASKPGEAADYEQYF. CDR3 sequence (DNA): TGTGCCAGTAAACCTGGTGAGGCCGCAGACTACGAGCAGTACTTC. The chain employs TRBV19 and TRBJ2-7; D gene unclear. The CDR3 has 15 residues. Germline V gene data show CDR1 as LNHDA and CDR2 as SQIVND (reference sequence). V was pared by 7 bases and J by 3 bases, with 19 bases between.

This clonotype was counted many times. V usage is TRBV20-1 and J usage is TRBJ2-1; 10 positions agree with TRBD2. The trim removed 2 bases at V and 7 bases at J, leaving 8 bases unmatched. This CDR3 has 15 residues. The germline gives CDR1 DFQATT, CDR2 SNEGSKA (reference sequence). CDR3 nucleotide sequence: TGCAGTGCTAGATCCGGGACTAGCGAGTTAAATGAGCAGTTCTTC. Protein sequence: CSARSGTSELNEQFF.

At least ten counts were recorded for this clonotype. The CDR3 DNA reads as TGCGCCAGCAGCTGGGACACCGGTGGGGACGAGCAGTACTTC. Translated: CASSWDTGGDEQYF. The chain recombines TRBV5-1 with TRBJ2-7; D is possibly TRBD1 (6 bases). Germline V gene lookup returns CDR1 SGHRS and CDR2 YFSETQ. The length of the CDR3 is 14 residues. V shed 3 bases and J shed 5 bases, with 15 bases lying between them. Full variable domain (remainder filled in from reference TRBV5-1 and TRBJ2-7): KAGVTQTPRYLIKTRGQQVTLSCSPISGHRSVSWYQQTPGQGLQFLFEYFSETQRNKGNFPGRFSGRQFSNSRSEMNVSTLELGDSALYLCASSWDTGGDEQYFGPGTRLTVT.

This clonotype has a single count. This chain joins TRBV19 and TRBJ2-7, with TRBD2 matching 15 bases. Germline V gene sequence: CDR1 LNHDA, CDR2 SQIVND (reference sequence). V dropped 5 bases and J dropped 7; count of bases not matched to a gene: 6. The CDR3 consists of 15 residues. The CDR3 DNA sequence: TGTGCCAGTAGTGGGTGGACTAGCGGGAGGGGTGAGCAGTACTTC. Its protein is CASSGWTSGRGEQYF.

The chain is built from TRBV30 and TRBJ1-5; tentative D call: TRBD1 (5 bases). V was pared by 7 bases and J by 0 bases, with 16 bases between. The CDR3 is made up of 15 amino acids. Per germline, CDR1 GTSNPN and CDR2 SVGIG (reference sequence). The CDR3 nucleotides read TGTGCCTTATCCGGGGACGGCTATAGCAATCAGCCCCAGCATTTT. Its protein is CALSGDGYSNQPQHF.

The rearrangement links TRBV7-2 to TRBJ1-4; perhaps TRBD1 as D (6 bases). V gave up 4 bases and J gave up 3 bases, with 15 bases separating them. From germline, CDR1 is SGHTA and CDR2 FQGNSA. The CDR3 extends over 16 amino acids. The CDR3 reads CASSSGTTRSNEKLFF. CDR3 nucleotide sequence: TGTGCCAGCAGCTCCGGGACAACCAGGTCTAATGAAAAACTGTTTTTT.

The chain employs TRBV13 and TRBJ2-5; TRBD1 might be the D (6 bases). The CDR3 spans 15 residues. Germline CDR1 and CDR2: PRHDT and FYEKMQ (reference sequence). V gave up 1 base and J gave up 3 bases, with 12 bases separating them. The CDR3 is CASSLVAQGKETQYF. CDR3 sequence (DNA): TGTGCCAGCAGCTTAGTGGCGCAGGGGAAAGAGACCCAGTACTTC.

CDR3: CASMTENTGELFF. CDR3 DNA sequence: TGTGCCAGCATGACAGAAAACACCGGGGAGCTGTTTTTT. The chain recombines TRBV25-1 with TRBJ2-2; maybe TRBD1 (5 bases). Germline CDR1 is MGHDK and CDR2 is SYGVNS. CDR3 length: 13 amino acids. Deletions cut 7 bases from V and 2 bases from J, with 8 bases between.

This clonotype was seen more than once but under ten times. The chain couples TRBV29-1 to TRBJ1-1; D gene unclear. The ends were cut back, 7 bases at V and 3 bases at J, with 15 bases in the middle. Germline V lookup: CDR1 SQVTM, CDR2 ANQGSEA. The CDR3 contains 13 residues. CDR3: CSAENMVDTEAFF. Here the CDR3 DNA reads TGCAGCGCCGAAAACATGGTCGACACTGAAGCTTTCTTT.

This clonotype has at least ten counts. The V and J genes are TRBV7-8 and TRBJ2-5; D is possibly TRBD1 (5 bases). V was trimmed by 1 base and J by 11 bases, leaving 8 bases between them. This CDR3 has 11 residues. Germline lookup yields CDR1 SGHVS and CDR2 FQNEAQ. Here the CDR3 reads CASSLVGQQYF. CDR3 in DNA: TGTGCCAGCAGCTTAGTAGGACAACAGTACTTC.

This clonotype has only one observation. The V gene is TRBV15, the J gene TRBJ2-3; 7 positions agree with TRBD2. With V trimmed by 3 bases and J by 4 bases, 7 bases remained unmatched. Germline V gene lookup returns CDR1 LNHNV and CDR2 YYDKDF (reference sequence). The CDR3 runs to 15 residues. CDR3 residues: CATSREGLDPDTQYF. The CDR3 DNA reads as TGTGCCACCAGCAGGGAAGGACTAGACCCAGATACGCAGTATTTT.

The chain is built from TRBV2 and TRBJ2-2; a possible D gene is TRBD2 (7 bases). CDR1 SNHLY and CDR2 FYNNEI come from the germline V gene. The V gene lost 8 bases and the J gene lost 7 bases, with 14 bases spanning the gap. The CDR3 has 13 residues. The CDR3 DNA reads as TGTGCCAGCGGGGGGGCGAGAGGCGGGGAGCTGTTTTTT. Its protein is CASGGARGGELFF.

This chain uses TRBV9 with TRBJ2-7; weak D call: TRBD2 (5 bases). Trimming took 4 bases from V and 1 from J, leaving 12 bases between them. CDR1 SGDLS and CDR2 YYNGEE come from the germline V gene. This CDR3 contains 14 residues. The CDR3 DNA reads TGTGCCAGCAGCCCGCGACGGGATTCCTACGAGCAGTACTTC. Translating gives CASSPRRDSYEQYF.

On this clonotype itself: One junction end does not reproduce the germline sequence, and a read error may be involved. The chain recombines TRBV10-3 with TRBJ1-5; D is uncertain. Germline CDR1 and CDR2: ENHRY and SYGVKD. CDR3 length equals 15 residues. CDR3 protein: CASSYDGYSNQPQHF. In DNA, the CDR3 is TGTGCCAGCAGTTACGACGGATATAGCAATCAGCCCCAGCATTTT.

This clonotype has more than one count but fewer than ten. This chain connects TRBV7-9 to TRBJ2-6; 7 bases are shared with TRBD1. This CDR3 is built from 16 residues. The V gene end was trimmed by 5 bases and the J gene end by 0 bases; junction bases not matched to a gene: 4. CDR1 and CDR2 from the germline V gene are SEHNR and FQNEAQ (reference sequence). The CDR3 here is CASSSDRDSGANVLTF. DNA of the CDR3: TGTGCCAGCAGCAGCGACAGGGACTCTGGGGCCAACGTCCTGACTTTC.

The V gene is TRBV15, the J gene TRBJ1-4; TRBD1 is a possible D gene (5 bases). In germline, CDR1 is LNHNV, CDR2 YYDKDF (reference sequence). The CDR3 extends over 16 amino acids. Deletions cut 3 bases from V and 0 bases from J, with 11 bases between. The CDR3 DNA reads TGTGCCACCAGCAGCCGTACAGGAGCAACTAATGAAAAACTGTTTTTT. Amino acid sequence: CATSSRTGATNEKLFF.

Notes on this clonotype: One junction end does not reproduce the germline sequence, and a read error may be involved. The DNA of the CDR3 is TGCGCCAGCAGCCGGGGACAGGGGGCTAGTGGGGCCAACGTCCTGACTTTC. Translating gives CASSRGQGASGANVLTF. The chain couples TRBV7-9 to TRBJ2-6, with TRBD1 matching 12 bases. This CDR3 has 17 amino acids. Germline CDR1 is SEHNR and CDR2 is FQNEAQ (reference sequence). Combining the CDR3 with reference TRBV7-9 and TRBJ2-6 gives the whole variable domain DTGVSQNPRHKITKRGQNVTFRCDPISEHNRLYWYRQTLGQGPEFLTYFQNEAQLEKSRLLSDRFSAERPKGSFSTLEIQRTEQGDSAMYLCASSRGQGASGANVLTFGAGSRLTVL.

The chain is built from TRBV19 and TRBJ1-1; 7 nucleotides agree with TRBD1. This CDR3 is 13 amino acids long. Losses at the gene ends were 6 bases for V and 8 bases for J; bases not matched to a gene: 9. Germline V gives CDR1 LNHDA, CDR2 SQIVND (reference sequence). CDR3 protein: CASSEDRTREAFF. CDR3 sequence (DNA): TGTGCCAGTAGCGAGGACAGGACCAGAGAAGCTTTCTTT.

The J gene is TRBJ2-7, the V gene TRBV6-1; 8 bases agree with TRBD1. V lost 8 bases, J lost 4 bases, and 4 bases stayed unmatched. Looked up from germline, CDR1 is MNHNS and CDR2 is SASEGT. The CDR3 runs 12 residues. The CDR3 DNA reads TGTGCCAGCCTGGACAGGGCATACGAGCAGTACTTC. This encodes CASLDRAYEQYF.

This clonotype was picked up many times. The chain carries TRBV7-2 and TRBJ2-1; 7 bases align to TRBD1. The germline V gene encodes CDR1 SGHTA and CDR2 FQGNSA. The CDR3 spans 16 residues. Germline trimming cut 1 base from V and 8 bases from J; bases unmatched to any gene: 11. The CDR3 region has the DNA TGTGCCAGCAGCTTAGTCTACAGGGGCGGACGGCATGAGCAGTTCTTC. The encoded protein is CASSLVYRGGRHEQFF.

The genes are TRBV19 and TRBJ1-4; D possibly corresponds to TRBD1 (6 bases). In germline, CDR1 is LNHDA, CDR2 SQIVND (reference sequence). The CDR3 spans 15 residues. V lost 5 bases and J lost 5, with 15 bases in between. CDR3 sequence: CASSFRGGENEKLFF. CDR3 in DNA: TGTGCCAGTAGTTTCCGAGGGGGAGAAAATGAAAAACTGTTTTTT.